This T cell receptor beta chain was identified during a study of shared clonotypes between healthy human individuals. The CDR3 extends over 15 amino acids. With V trimmed by 5 bases and J by 1 base, 5 bases remained unmatched. Germline lookup yields CDR1 SGHRS and CDR2 YFSETQ. Per the original data handling: Filtering differed for immunoSEQ, which gave only junction sequences without quality scores. Sequencing used immunoSEQ multiplex PCR; TCRdb keeps in-frame clones, though not all of them. Clone size and the V and J calls come from that table; the DNA yielded D and trimming. The sample includes fewer than 1.8 million clones, about 98.5% of them seen just once.

The receptor was isolated from a man aged 25 to 45 in good health. Material for sequencing was naive CD4+ T cells sorted from blood. Subset of the sample: CD45RA+ positively selected. The rearrangement uses TRBV5-1 and TRBJ2-3, with 9 bases aligning to TRBD2. This chain's CDR3 is CASSYQREGTDTQYF. CDR3 bases: TGCGCCAGCAGTTACCAGCGGGAGGGCACAGATACGCAGTATTTT.